This record covers a single T cell receptor (beta chain). What it recognizes is unknown. Using immunoSEQ multiplex PCR, the repertoire was profiled, and TCRdb retains in-frame clones only, with some absent. The sample includes 85,000 or so clones, 90% of them seen just once. The data were taken from a study of T cell responses to AZD1222 COVID-19 vaccine. Study-wide results and caveats: With dominance at 160-218 and 743-854, vaccine-associated CD4 TCRs spanned spike.

CDR3 size: 15 residues. The germline CDR1 and CDR2 sequences are LGHNA and YSLEER. Trimming took off 0 bases at V and 3 bases at J, with 11 bases between the two ends. The TCR comes from an adult in good health. This chain links TRBV4-3 with TRBJ1-2; a weak D match, TRBD1 (5 bases). This specimen consisted of peripheral blood, obtained on day 0 of AZD1222 vaccination. The CDR3 region is CASSQDGDSHYGYTF. In nucleotides, the CDR3 is TGCGCCAGCAGCCAAGATGGAGACAGCCACTATGGCTACACCTTC.